These 11 T cell receptor beta chains came from one sample sequenced in a study of blood T cell repertoires in COVID-19. TCRdb's copy holds only in-frame clones and misses some; the assay was immunoSEQ multiplex PCR. The repertoire holds around 280,000 clones, with around nine tenths as singletons. What was sequenced was PBMCs or T cells enriched from blood (not recorded which). The receptors were gathered from a woman in her 40s who had recovered from COVID-19.

The rearrangement uses TRBV3-1 (or the pseudogene TRBV3-2) and TRBJ1-4; D uncertain. Germline CDR1 reads LGHDT; CDR2 reads YNNKEL (reference sequence). This CDR3 has 14 residues. Trimming shortened V by 0 bases and J by 4 bases, and 6 bases separated the two germline ends. This CDR3 reads CASSQDAVNEKLFF. CDR3 DNA sequence: TGTGCCAGCAGCCAAGACGCAGTTAATGAAAAACTGTTTTTT.

The chain couples TRBV2 to TRBJ2-7, with 7 bases matching TRBD1. The germline gives CDR1 SNHLY, CDR2 FYNNEI. With V trimmed by 3 bases and J by 7 bases, 9 bases remained unmatched. The CDR3 totals 14 residues. CDR3 sequence: CASSDGQGEMEQYF. The DNA for the CDR3 is TGTGCCAGCAGTGATGGGCAGGGGGAGATGGAGCAGTACTTC.

V usage is TRBV18 and J usage is TRBJ1-4; D unresolved. Germline V gives CDR1 KGHSH, CDR2 LQKENI. CDR3 size: 17 residues. V shed 4 bases and J shed 0 bases, with 15 bases lying between them. The CDR3 protein is CASSQLGRVSTNEKLFF. CDR3 bases: TGTGCCAGCTCACAACTCGGGAGAGTTTCAACTAATGAAAAACTGTTTTTT.

This chain connects TRBV27 to TRBJ2-5; 8 bases map to TRBD1. This CDR3 contains 15 residues. Germline V gives CDR1 MNHEY, CDR2 SMNVEV (reference sequence). V lost 4 bases and J lost 7; bases outside the gene matches: 11. In nucleotides, the CDR3 is TGTGCCAGCAGTTCCGGACAGGGCCCACGGTGGACCCAGTACTTC. As protein: CASSSGQGPRWTQYF.

This sequence joins TRBV2 and TRBJ2-3; TRBD1 matches at 7 bases. The CDR3 has 15 residues. V was clipped by 6 bases and J by 2 bases; unmatched bases: 8. Per germline, CDR1 SNHLY and CDR2 FYNNEI. The CDR3 coding sequence is TGTGCCAGCAGCGCTAGACAGGGAAACACAGATACGCAGTATTTT. This encodes CASSARQGNTDTQYF.

The J gene is TRBJ1-2, the V gene TRBV5-1; 8 bases match TRBD1. Germline V gene lookup returns CDR1 SGHRS and CDR2 YFSETQ. V lost 4 bases and J lost 1; bases outside the gene matches: 3. This CDR3 spans 14 amino acids. CDR3 amino acids: CASSRTGNNYGYTF. In DNA, the CDR3 is TGCGCCAGCAGCCGGACAGGGAATAACTATGGCTACACCTTC.

This rearrangement joins TRBV11-2 to TRBJ2-3; D is undetermined. V dropped 0 bases and J dropped 6 bases, with 7 bases sitting between them. This CDR3 spans 13 amino acids. Germline CDR1 is SGHAT and CDR2 is FQNNGV. CDR3 nucleotides: TGTGCCAGCAGCTTAGAGGGCTCTGATACGCAGTATTTT. Its translation is CASSLEGSDTQYF.

CDR3 loop: CSAADRNTIYF. The CDR3 DNA sequence: TGCAGTGCGGCAGACAGAAACACCATATATTTT. J is TRBJ1-3 and V is TRBV20-1; D is unclear. Looked up from germline, CDR1 is DFQATT and CDR2 is SNEGSKA (reference sequence). This CDR3 region has 11 residues. The V gene lost 6 bases and the J gene lost 5 bases, with 8 bases spanning the gap.

The chain has TRBV6-5 and TRBJ1-2; 10 nucleotides align to TRBD1. Germline trimming cut 10 bases from V and 6 bases from J; bases unmatched to any gene: 11. CDR1 is MNHEY and CDR2 is SVGAGI in the germline V gene. This CDR3 spans 14 amino acids. The CDR3 bases are TGTGCCATTCCCCGGACAGGGGGAATGGATGGCTACACCTTC. Amino acid sequence: CAIPRTGGMDGYTF.

The rearrangement uses TRBV7-9 and TRBJ2-1, with D perhaps matching TRBD2 (5 bases). V was trimmed by 3 bases and J by 9 bases, leaving 18 bases between them. Germline V gives CDR1 SEHNR, CDR2 FQNEAQ (reference sequence). This CDR3 is 15 amino acids long. CDR3 sequence (DNA): TGTGCCAGCAGCTTTTTGGATTGGGAGTTCACTGAGCAGTTCTTC. It specifies CASSFLDWEFTEQFF.

V is TRBV2 and J is TRBJ2-1; D gene unclear. V lost 8 bases to trimming and J lost 7 bases, with 12 bases between them. CDR3 size: 12 residues. Germline V gives CDR1 SNHLY, CDR2 FYNNEI. Written as DNA, the CDR3 is TGTGCCAGCTACCTTAGCCATAATGAGCAGTTCTTC. Amino acids: CASYLSHNEQFF.